These T cell receptor beta chains were read from a single sample in a study of early T cells in non-severe SARS-CoV-2 infection. One entry per CDR3 protein, called by TCRdb with MiXCR from the 5' RACE reads. The sample includes around 35,000 distinct CDR3 sequences, roughly 5.7% of them seen just once. The specimen was whole blood. All receptors derive from an adult who was a healthcare worker with PCR-confirmed SARS-CoV-2 infection or an uninfected control (not recorded which). CDR3s include the opening cysteine and the closing phenylalanine or tryptophan. The D gene is left open where the match is weak. Clone size is given for some rows only: seen once, a few or many times, or a class if the clone is expanded.

TRBV5-4	many	TRBJ2-3	-	TGTGCCAGCAGCTTGGGAGGCTACACAGATACGCAGTATTTT	CASSLGGYTDTQYF
TRBV7-2	many	TRBJ2-1	TRBD2	TGTGCCAGCAGGGGAGCGGGAGTTTACGGTGAGCAGTTCTTC	CASRGAGVYGEQFF
TRBV7-4	many	TRBJ1-2	-	TGTGCCAGCAGCTTAAGGGCCAGGAACCGGGATGGCTACACCTTC	CASSLRARNRDGYTF
TRBV20-1	many	TRBJ2-7	-	TGCAGTGCCCACCCAGGGACCTACGAGCAGTACTTC	CSAHPGTYEQYF
TRBV30	many	TRBJ1-5	-	TGTGCCTGGAGCTTAGAAAGGGCTCAGCCCCAGCATTTT	CAWSLERAQPQHF
TRBV28	many	TRBJ1-5	TRBD1	TGTGCCAGCACTTATTACGGGACAGGGAGGAATCAGCCCCAGCATTTT	CASTYYGTGRNQPQHF
TRBV5-1	many	TRBJ2-2	TRBD2	TGCGCCAGCGCTAGCGGGAATGCGAACACCGGGGAGCTGTTTTTT	CASASGNANTGELFF
TRBV7-9	few	TRBJ1-1	TRBD1	TGTGCCAGCAGCGCGCCTGACAGGGGATCTACTGAAGCTTTCTTT	CASSAPDRGSTEAFF
TRBV12-3/TRBV12-4	-	TRBJ2-3	TRBD1	TGTGCCAGCAGTCCCTTCGACAGGGGTGGCACAGATACGCAGTATTTT	CASSPFDRGGTDTQYF
TRBV30	few	TRBJ2-7	TRBD2	TGTGCCTGGAGTGTCTTCAGGGGGTACGGGACTAGCGGGAGCTACAGCTCCTACGAGCAGTACTTC	CAWSVFRGYGTSGSYSSYEQYF
TRBV3-1	-	TRBJ2-1	-	TGTGCCAGCAGCCAAGGTGTGGTGACAGGAATCCAGTTCTTC	CASSQGVVTGIQFF
TRBV30	many	TRBJ2-6	-	TGTGCCTGGAGTGTAGTTCGAACCCTGCTATCTGGGGCCAACGTCCTGACTTTC	CAWSVVRTLLSGANVLTF
TRBV11-2	many	TRBJ2-3	TRBD2	TGTGCCAGCAGCTTCGGGACTAGTGCAGATACGCAGTATTTT	CASSFGTSADTQYF
TRBV19	many	TRBJ1-1	-	TGTGCCAGTCAACTCAATGTGAACACTGAAGCTTTCTTT	CASQLNVNTEAFF
TRBV20-1	many	TRBJ2-1	TRBD1	TGCAGTGCCACCGGACAGGGGCTGTACAATGAGCAGTTCTTC	CSATGQGLYNEQFF
TRBV7-9	many	TRBJ2-1	-	TGTGCCAGCAGCTTAGGGTCCCCAGTACACTCCTACAATGAGCAGTTCTTC	CASSLGSPVHSYNEQFF
TRBV6-2/TRBV6-3	few	TRBJ1-2	-	TGTGCCAGCAGCCTCGGAAGAGGGCGAAACTATGGCTACACCTTC	CASSLGRGRNYGYTF
TRBV27	many	TRBJ2-1	TRBD2	TGTGCCAGCAGTTTATTTATAGCGGGAGGGCCAGGTGAGCAGTTCTTC	CASSLFIAGGPGEQFF
TRBV11-2	many	TRBJ2-5	-	TGTGCCAGCAGCTTAGGAGGGAGTGAGACCCAGTACTTC	CASSLGGSETQYF
TRBV9	-	TRBJ2-6	-	TGTGCCAGCAGCGCGACAGGATCTGGGGCCAACGTCCTGACTTTC	CASSATGSGANVLTF
TRBV27	-	TRBJ2-1	TRBD2	TGTGCCAGCAGTCCCGGTTCGGGACTAGCCTACAATGAGCAGTTCTTC	CASSPGSGLAYNEQFF
TRBV5-4	many	TRBJ2-1	TRBD2	TGTGCCAGCAGCCCGACTAGCGGCCAATACAATGAGCAGTTCTTC	CASSPTSGQYNEQFF
TRBV29-1	many	TRBJ2-7	-	TGCAGCGCCGGGCAGGGCTCCTACGAGCAGTACTTC	CSAGQGSYEQYF
TRBV20-1	once	TRBJ1-1	-	TGCAGTGCTAGGTCCAGGGTGAACACTGAAGCTTTCTTT	CSARSRVNTEAFF
TRBV7-9	many	TRBJ1-1	-	TGTGCCAGCAGCTTAGGCTTGAGGGGCGCGTACACTGAAGCTTTCTTT	CASSLGLRGAYTEAFF
TRBV6-6	-	TRBJ2-2	-	TGTGCCAGCTGGGGGACGTCGAACACCGGGGAGCTGTTTTTT	CASWGTSNTGELFF
TRBV9	many	TRBJ2-3	-	TGTGCCAGCAGCGTAGAAGGTACCACAGATACGCAGTATTTT	CASSVEGTTDTQYF
TRBV24-1	many	TRBJ2-1	-	TGTGCCACCAGTGACCCCGGCACGGCAGGGAGAGGGATAGCGTTCTCCTACAATGAGCAGTTCTTC	CATSDPGTAGRGIAFSYNEQFF
TRBV12-3/TRBV12-4	-	TRBJ2-2	-	TGTGCCAGCACTCCGCCGGGGATACTGGCCGGGGAGCTGTTTTTT	CASTPPGILAGELFF